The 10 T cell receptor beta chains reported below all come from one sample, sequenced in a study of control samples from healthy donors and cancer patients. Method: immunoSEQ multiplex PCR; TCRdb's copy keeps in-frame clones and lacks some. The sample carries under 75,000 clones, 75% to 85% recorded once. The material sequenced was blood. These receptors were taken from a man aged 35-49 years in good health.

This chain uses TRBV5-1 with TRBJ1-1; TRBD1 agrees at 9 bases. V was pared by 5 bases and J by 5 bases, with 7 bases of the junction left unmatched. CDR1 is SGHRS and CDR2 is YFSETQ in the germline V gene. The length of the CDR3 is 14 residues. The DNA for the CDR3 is TGCGCCAGCAGACTGGGACAGGGTGAGACTGAAGCTTTCTTT. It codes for CASRLGQGETEAFF. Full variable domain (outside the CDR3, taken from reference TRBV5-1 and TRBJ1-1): KAGVTQTPRYLIKTRGQQVTLSCSPISGHRSVSWYQQTPGQGLQFLFEYFSETQRNKGNFPGRFSGRQFSNSRSEMNVSTLELGDSALYLCASRLGQGETEAFFGQGTRLTVV.

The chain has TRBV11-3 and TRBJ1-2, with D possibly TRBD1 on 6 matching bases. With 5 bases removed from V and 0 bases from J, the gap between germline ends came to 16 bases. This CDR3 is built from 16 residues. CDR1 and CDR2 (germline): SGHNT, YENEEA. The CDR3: CASSPRTANPNYGYTF. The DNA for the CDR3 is TGTGCCAGCAGCCCCCGGACAGCGAACCCTAACTATGGCTACACCTTC.

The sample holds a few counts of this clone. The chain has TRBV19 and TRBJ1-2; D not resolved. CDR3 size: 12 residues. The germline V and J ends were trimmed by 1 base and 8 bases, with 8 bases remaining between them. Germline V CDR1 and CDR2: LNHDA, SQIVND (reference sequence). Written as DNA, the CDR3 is TGTGCCAGTAGTATAGCCAATGGGGGCTACACCTTC. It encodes CASSIANGGYTF. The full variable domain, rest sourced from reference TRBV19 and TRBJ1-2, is DGGITQSPKYLFRKEGQNVTLSCEQNLNHDAMYWYRQDPGQGLRLIYYSQIVNDFQKGDIAEGYSVSREKKESFPLTVTSAQKNPTAFYLCASSIANGGYTFGSGTRLTVV.

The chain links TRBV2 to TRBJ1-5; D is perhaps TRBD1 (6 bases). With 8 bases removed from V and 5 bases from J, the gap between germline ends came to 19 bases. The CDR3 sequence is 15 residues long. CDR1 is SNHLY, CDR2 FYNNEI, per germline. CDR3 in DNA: TGTGCCAGCGGATTACAGGGAATACCCCATCAGCCCCAGCATTTT. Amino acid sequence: CASGLQGIPHQPQHF.

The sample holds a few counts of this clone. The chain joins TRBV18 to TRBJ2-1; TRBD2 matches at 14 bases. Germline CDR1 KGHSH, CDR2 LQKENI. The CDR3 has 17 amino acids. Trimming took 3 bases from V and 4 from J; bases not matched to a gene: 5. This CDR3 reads CASSPTGLAGGYNEQFF. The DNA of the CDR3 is TGTGCCAGCTCACCGACCGGACTAGCGGGGGGATACAATGAGCAGTTCTTC.

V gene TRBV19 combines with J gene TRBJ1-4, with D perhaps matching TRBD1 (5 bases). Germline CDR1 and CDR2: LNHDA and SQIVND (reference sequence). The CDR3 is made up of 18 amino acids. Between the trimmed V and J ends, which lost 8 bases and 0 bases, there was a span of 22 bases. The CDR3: CASEEGPRGFATNEKLFF. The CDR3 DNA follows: TGTGCCAGTGAGGAGGGGCCTAGAGGGTTTGCAACTAATGAAAAACTGTTTTTT.

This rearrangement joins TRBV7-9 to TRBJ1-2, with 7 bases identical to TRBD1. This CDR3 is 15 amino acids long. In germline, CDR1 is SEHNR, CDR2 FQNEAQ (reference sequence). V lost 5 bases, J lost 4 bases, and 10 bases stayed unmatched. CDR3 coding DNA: TGTGCCAGCAGCCCGCCAGGAGGGACAGCCTATGGCTACACCTTC. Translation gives CASSPPGGTAYGYTF.

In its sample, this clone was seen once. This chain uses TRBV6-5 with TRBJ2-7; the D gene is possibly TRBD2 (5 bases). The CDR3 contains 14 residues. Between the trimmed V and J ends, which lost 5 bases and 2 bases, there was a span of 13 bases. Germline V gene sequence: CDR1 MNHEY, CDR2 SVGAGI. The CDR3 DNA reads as TGTGCCAGCAGTATGACGGACGGGACCTACGAGCAGTACTTC. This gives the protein CASSMTDGTYEQYF.

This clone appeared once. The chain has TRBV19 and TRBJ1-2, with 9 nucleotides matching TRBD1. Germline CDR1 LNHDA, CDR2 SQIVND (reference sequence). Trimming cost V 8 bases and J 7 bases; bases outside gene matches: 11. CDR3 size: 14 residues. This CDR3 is CASRPPGQGSGYTF. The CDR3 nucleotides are TGTGCCAGTCGCCCTCCGGGACAGGGTTCTGGCTACACCTTC.

The DNA for the CDR3 is TGTGCCAGCAGTCCCGGGACAGGGACCTACGAGCAGTACTTC. Translated, it gives CASSPGTGTYEQYF. This chain joins TRBV5-6 and TRBJ2-7; 9 bases are shared with TRBD1. The V gene's germline CDR1 is SGHDT and CDR2 YYEEEE. This CDR3 contains 14 residues. The ends lost 5 bases at V and 2 bases at J; junction bases unmatched: 5.